This TCR beta chain originates from a study of blood T cell repertoires in COVID-19 (dated by TCRdb to 2020 to 2022). For the wider study: Collaborator samples came from the United States, Italy and Spain and covered acute and convalescent phases of COVID-19. The material from the prospective study consisted of cDNA or gDNA derived from T cells, B-cell-depleted T cells, or PBMCs. The dataset comprised deeply sampled blood TCRbeta repertoires from subjects exposed to, actively infected with, or recovered from COVID-19. A freely available public database, intended as a resource for researchers studying the immune response to SARS-CoV-2, is where the repertoires were released. The samples were drawn from two sources: the first 160 participants of the ongoing ImmuneRACE study, and fewer than 1,500 subjects contributed by 6 global collaborators. Nearly every sample came with metadata listing a de-identified subject ID, COVID-19 status, age in years and sex. HLA class I and class II types, where available, came from metadata supplied by the sample provider rather than from assay-based typing.

CDR1 LNHDA and CDR2 SQIVND were looked up in the germline V gene (reference sequence). V and J are trimmed by 5 bases and 7 bases, and the gene matches miss 6 bases of the junction. Inclusive of the bounding cysteine and phenylalanine, the CDR3 is 15 residues long. The DNA shown is the 45-base CDR3, in frame from base 1. The collaborating institutions used their own protocols to collect whole blood in K2EDTA tubes. For TCRbeta analysis, collaborators shipped samples in one of three forms: frozen whole blood, isolated PBMCs, or DNA extracted from either of those sample types. Summary of the overall study and its limitations: The quantity of clinical and demographic metadata differed by source and by participant and was supplied without curation.

Turning to this clone: Its antigen has not been determined. Base qualities are not at hand, and no much larger clone is one base apart.

The immunoSEQ Assay, a bias-controlled multiplex PCR, was used to amplify TCRbeta CDR3 regions from genomic DNA. For the original study's pipeline: Within the assay, amplification of reference gene primers was used to estimate how many nucleated cells each sample contained. To quantify the absolute abundance of each unique TCRbeta CDR3 rearrangement, sequence reads were collapsed and filtered. For each sample, productive Simpson clonality was calculated as the square root of Simpson's diversity index over productive rearrangements. Here the immuneACCESS table is served through TCRdb, limited to in-frame sequences with V and J called. Missing clones are a known gap in these copies; in checked studies unresolved V genes cover under half, and the rest lacks a known reason. V and J calls and clone size are those listed in that table; D and trimming were worked out from the DNA. Across this sample there are more than 50,000 clones, with roughly 90% seen only once. The biggest ten clones account for roughly 15% of the sample.

The chain was built from TRBV19 and TRBJ1-6, with 9 bases in between that match TRBD1. The sample was peripheral blood. The receptor comes from a man older than 75 with acute or convalescent COVID-19. The DNA is TGTGCCAGTAGTTCCGGACAGGGGCCGAATTCACCCCTCCACTTT. It encodes CASSSGQGPNSPLHF.